This T cell receptor (beta chain) was captured in a study of cytomegalovirus exposure and HLA in healthy donors. Study-wide results and caveats: According to a later analysis, most TCR beta chains associated with CMV appeared HLA-restricted. Many donors carried some public TCRs, although rarity characterized most TCR sequences. There were several of the most significant clusters that appeared linked to common viral pathogens in a later analysis.

13 Jbeta primers and 60 Vbeta primers were used for the PCR. Profiling relied on immunoSEQ multiplex PCR, and the TCRdb table lists in-frame clones only, not all of them. The sample has 140,000 or so clones; about two thirds are singletons. The CDR3 totals 12 residues. The trim removed 6 bases at V and 7 bases at J, leaving 6 bases unmatched. Germline loops: CDR1 MDHEN, CDR2 SYDVKM. Worth noting for this clone: No antigen is known for it.

The clonotype comes from a man in his forties or fifties in good health and CMV-seronegative. The gene calls are TRBV28 and TRBJ2-7; 7 bases match TRBD1. Sequenced sample: PBMCs. The CDR3 region has the DNA TGTGCCAGCAGACAGGGGACCCAGGAGCAGTACTTC. Its translation: CASRQGTQEQYF.